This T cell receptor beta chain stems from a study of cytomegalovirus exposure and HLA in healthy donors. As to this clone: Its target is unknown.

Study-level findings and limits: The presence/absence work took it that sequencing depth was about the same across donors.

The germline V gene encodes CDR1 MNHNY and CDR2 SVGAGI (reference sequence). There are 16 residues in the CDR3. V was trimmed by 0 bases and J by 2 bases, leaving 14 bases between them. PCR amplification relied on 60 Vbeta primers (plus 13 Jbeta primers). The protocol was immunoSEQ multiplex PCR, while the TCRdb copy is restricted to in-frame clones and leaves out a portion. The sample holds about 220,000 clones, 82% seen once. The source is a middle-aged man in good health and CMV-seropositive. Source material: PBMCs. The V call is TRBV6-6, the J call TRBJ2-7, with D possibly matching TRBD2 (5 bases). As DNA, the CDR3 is TGTGCCAGCAGTTACTCCCCGGGAACCGGCCCCTACGAGCAGTACTTC. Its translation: CASSYSPGTGPYEQYF.